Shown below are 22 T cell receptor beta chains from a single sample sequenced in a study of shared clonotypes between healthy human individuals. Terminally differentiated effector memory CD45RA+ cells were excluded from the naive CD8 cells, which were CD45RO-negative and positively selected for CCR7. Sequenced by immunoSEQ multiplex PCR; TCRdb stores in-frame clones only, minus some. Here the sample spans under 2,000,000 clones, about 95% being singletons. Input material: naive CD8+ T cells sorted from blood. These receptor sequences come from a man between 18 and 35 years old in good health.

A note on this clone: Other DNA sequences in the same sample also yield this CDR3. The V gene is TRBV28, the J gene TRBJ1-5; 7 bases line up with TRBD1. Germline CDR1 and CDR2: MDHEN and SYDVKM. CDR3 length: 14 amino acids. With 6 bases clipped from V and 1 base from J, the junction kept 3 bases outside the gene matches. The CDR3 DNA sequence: TGTGCCAGCAGCCCGACAGGGAGCAATCAGCCCCAGCATTTT. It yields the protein CASSPTGSNQPQHF.

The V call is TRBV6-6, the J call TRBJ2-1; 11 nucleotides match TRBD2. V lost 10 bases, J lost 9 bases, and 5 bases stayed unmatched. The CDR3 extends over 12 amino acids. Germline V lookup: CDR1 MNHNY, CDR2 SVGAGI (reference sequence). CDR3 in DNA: TGTGCCATCCTTAGCGGGGGGGGTGAGCAGTTCTTC. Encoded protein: CAILSGGGEQFF.

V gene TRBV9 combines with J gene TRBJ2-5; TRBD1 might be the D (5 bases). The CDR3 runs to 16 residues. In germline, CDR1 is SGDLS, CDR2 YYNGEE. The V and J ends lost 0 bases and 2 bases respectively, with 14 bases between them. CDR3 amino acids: CASSVEGGAIQETQYF. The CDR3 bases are TGTGCCAGCAGCGTAGAGGGTGGGGCTATACAAGAGACCCAGTACTTC.

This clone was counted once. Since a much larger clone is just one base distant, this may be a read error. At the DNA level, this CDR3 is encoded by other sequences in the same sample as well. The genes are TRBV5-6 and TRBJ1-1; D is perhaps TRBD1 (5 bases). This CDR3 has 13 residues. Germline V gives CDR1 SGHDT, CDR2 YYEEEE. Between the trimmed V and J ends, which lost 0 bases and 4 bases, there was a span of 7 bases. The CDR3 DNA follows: TGTGCCAGCAGCTTGGGGGGGATCACTGAAGCTTTCTTT. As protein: CASSLGGITEAFF.

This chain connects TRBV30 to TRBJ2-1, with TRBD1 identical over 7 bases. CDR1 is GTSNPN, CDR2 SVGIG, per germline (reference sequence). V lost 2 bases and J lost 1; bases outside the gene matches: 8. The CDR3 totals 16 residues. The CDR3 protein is CAWSLQDRLSYNEQFF. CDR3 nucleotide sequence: TGTGCCTGGAGTCTACAGGACAGGCTTTCCTACAATGAGCAGTTCTTC. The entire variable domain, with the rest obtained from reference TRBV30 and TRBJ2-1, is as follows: SQTIHQWPATLVQPVGSPLSLECTVEGTSNPNLYWYRQAAGRGLQLLFYSVGIGQISSEVPQNLSASRPQDRQFILSSKKLLLSDSGFYLCAWSLQDRLSYNEQFFGPGTRLTVL.

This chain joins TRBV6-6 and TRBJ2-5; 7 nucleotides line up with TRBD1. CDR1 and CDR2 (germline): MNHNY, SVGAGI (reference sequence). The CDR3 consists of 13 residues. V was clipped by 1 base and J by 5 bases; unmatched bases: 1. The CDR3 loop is CASSYYRGETQYF. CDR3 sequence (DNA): TGTGCCAGCAGTTACTACAGGGGCGAGACCCAGTACTTC.

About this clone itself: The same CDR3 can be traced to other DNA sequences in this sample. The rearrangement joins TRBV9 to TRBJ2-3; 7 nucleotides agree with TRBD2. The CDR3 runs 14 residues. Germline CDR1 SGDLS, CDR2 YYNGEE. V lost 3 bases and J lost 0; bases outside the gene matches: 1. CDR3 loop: CASSASGSTDTQYF. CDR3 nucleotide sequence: TGTGCCAGCAGCGCTAGCGGAAGCACAGATACGCAGTATTTT.

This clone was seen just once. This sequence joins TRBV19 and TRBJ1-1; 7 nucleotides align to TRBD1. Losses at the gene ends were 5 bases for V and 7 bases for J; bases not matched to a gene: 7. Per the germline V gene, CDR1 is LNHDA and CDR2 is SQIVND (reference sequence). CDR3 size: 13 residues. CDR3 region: CASSAGGLLEAFF. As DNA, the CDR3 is TGTGCCAGTAGTGCAGGGGGACTTCTTGAAGCTTTCTTT.

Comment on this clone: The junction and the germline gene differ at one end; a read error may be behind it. The CDR3 here is CASNLRGNNYGYTF. DNA of the CDR3: TGTGCCAGCAACTTACGAGGGAACAACTATGGCTACACCTTC. The chain is built from TRBV7-9 and TRBJ1-2; D is uncertain. In germline, CDR1 is SEHNR, CDR2 FQNEAQ (reference sequence). This CDR3 contains 14 residues. Variable domain in full (rest from reference TRBV7-9 and TRBJ1-2): DTGVSQNPRHKITKRGQNVTFRCDPISEHNRLYWYRQTLGQGPEFLTYFQNEAQLEKSRLLSDRFSAERPKGSFSTLEIQRTEQGDSAMYLCASNLRGNNYGYTFGSGTRLTVV.

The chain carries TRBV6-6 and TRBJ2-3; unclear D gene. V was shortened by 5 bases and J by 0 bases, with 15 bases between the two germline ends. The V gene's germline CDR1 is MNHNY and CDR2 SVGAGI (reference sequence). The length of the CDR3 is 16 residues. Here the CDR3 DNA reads TGTGCCAGCAGTCCATCCCTCAACATTAGCACAGATACGCAGTATTTT. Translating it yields CASSPSLNISTDTQYF.

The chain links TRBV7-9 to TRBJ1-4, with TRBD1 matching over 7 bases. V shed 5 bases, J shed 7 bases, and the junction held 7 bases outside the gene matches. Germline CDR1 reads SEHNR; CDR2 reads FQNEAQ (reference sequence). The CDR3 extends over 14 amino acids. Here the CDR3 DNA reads TGTGCCAGCAGCGGAACAGGGGTTGGTGAAAAACTGTTTTTT. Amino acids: CASSGTGVGEKLFF.

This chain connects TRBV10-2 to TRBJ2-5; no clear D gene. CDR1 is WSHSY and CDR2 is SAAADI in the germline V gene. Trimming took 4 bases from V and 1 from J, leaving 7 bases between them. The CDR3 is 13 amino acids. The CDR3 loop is CASSGNSQETQYF. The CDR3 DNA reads TGCGCCAGCAGTGGGAACAGCCAAGAGACCCAGTACTTC.

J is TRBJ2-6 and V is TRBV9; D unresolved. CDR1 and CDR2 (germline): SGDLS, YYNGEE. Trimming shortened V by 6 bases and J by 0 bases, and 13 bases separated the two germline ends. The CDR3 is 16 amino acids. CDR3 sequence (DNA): TGTGCCAGCAAAGGGATTATGAACTCTGGGGCCAACGTCCTGACTTTC. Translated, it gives CASKGIMNSGANVLTF.

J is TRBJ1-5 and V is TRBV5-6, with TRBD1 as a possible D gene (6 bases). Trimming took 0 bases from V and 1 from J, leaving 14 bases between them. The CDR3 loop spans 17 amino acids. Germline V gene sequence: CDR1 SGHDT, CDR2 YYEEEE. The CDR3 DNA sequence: TGTGCCAGCAGCTTGGCCTCCGGGGGGGCGAGCAATCAGCCCCAGCATTTT. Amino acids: CASSLASGGASNQPQHF.

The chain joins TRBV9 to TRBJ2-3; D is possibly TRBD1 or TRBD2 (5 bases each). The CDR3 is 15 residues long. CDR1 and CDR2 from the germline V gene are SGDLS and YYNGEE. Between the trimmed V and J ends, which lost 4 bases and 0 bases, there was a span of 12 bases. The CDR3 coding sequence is TGTGCCAGCAGCTTGGGACCCCGTAGCACAGATACGCAGTATTTT. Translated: CASSLGPRSTDTQYF.

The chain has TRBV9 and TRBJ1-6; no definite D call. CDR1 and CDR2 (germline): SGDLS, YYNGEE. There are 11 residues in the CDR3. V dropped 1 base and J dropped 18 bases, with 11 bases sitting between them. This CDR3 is CASSVSSENHF. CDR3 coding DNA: TGTGCCAGCAGCGTATCTTCAGAGAACCACTTT.

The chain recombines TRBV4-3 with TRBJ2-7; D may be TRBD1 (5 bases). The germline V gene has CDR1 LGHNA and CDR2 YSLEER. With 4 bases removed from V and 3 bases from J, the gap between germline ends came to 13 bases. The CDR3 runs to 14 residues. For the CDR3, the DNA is TGCGCCAGCAGCCCCGAATTAGGGGTCTACGAGCAGTACTTC. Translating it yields CASSPELGVYEQYF.

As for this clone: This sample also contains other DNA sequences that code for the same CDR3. The CDR3 reads CASSDPTDTQYF. As DNA, the CDR3 is TGTGCCAGCAGTGATCCAACAGATACGCAGTATTTT. The chain recombines TRBV6-1 with TRBJ2-3; D not certain. This CDR3 region has 12 residues. Trimming removed 3 bases from V and 3 bases from J, with 4 bases in between. Germline V lookup: CDR1 MNHNS, CDR2 SASEGT.

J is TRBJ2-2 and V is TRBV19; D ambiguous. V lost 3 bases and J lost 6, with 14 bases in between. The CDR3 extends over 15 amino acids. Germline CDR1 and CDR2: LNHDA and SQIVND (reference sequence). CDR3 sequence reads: CASSMGGSYAGELFF. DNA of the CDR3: TGTGCCAGTAGTATGGGTGGTAGCTATGCCGGGGAGCTGTTTTTT.

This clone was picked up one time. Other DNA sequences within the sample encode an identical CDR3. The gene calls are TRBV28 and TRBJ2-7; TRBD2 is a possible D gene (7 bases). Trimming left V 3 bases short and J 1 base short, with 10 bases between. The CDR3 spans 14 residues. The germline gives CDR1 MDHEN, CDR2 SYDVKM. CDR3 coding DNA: TGTGCCAGCAGTTTTGGGGGGGCTTCCTACGAGCAGTACTTC. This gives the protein CASSFGGASYEQYF.

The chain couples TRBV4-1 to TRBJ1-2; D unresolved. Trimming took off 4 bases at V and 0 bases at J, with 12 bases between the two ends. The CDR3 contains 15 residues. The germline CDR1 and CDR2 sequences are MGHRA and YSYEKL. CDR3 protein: CASSPRGEANYGYTF. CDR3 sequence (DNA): TGCGCCAGCAGCCCTAGAGGAGAAGCTAACTATGGCTACACCTTC.

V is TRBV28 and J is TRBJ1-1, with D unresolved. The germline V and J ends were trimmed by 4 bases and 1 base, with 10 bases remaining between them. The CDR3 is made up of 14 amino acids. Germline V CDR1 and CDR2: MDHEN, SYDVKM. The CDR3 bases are TGTGCCAGCAGTTACGTACTGGGGAACACTGAAGCTTTCTTT. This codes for CASSYVLGNTEAFF.